A single sample is the source of the 18 T cell receptor beta chains below, sequenced in a study of shared clonotypes between healthy human individuals. The protocol was immunoSEQ multiplex PCR, while the TCRdb copy is restricted to in-frame clones and leaves out a portion. The sample consists of over 2 million clones, roughly 94% of them appearing once. Input material: naive CD4+ T cells sorted from blood. Subset in this sample: CD45RA+ positively selected. The receptors were gathered from a young man in good health.

The chain uses TRBV6-5 and TRBJ2-1; 11 bases map to TRBD1. This CDR3 contains 14 residues. Germline V gene data show CDR1 as MNHEY and CDR2 as SVGAGI. Trimming at V came to 5 bases and at J to 10 bases, leaving 7 bases not matched to a gene. The DNA for the CDR3 is TGTGCCAGCAGTCCCGGACAGGGGGCTAGGGAGCAGTTCTTC. This sequence encodes CASSPGQGAREQFF.

The chain uses TRBV6-5 and TRBJ1-4; D call uncertain. The germline CDR1 and CDR2 sequences are MNHEY and SVGAGI. The CDR3 contains 16 residues. V dropped 3 bases and J dropped 7 bases, with 18 bases sitting between them. DNA for the CDR3: TGTGCCAGCAGTTATAATAGGTCTCGACAAGGTGAAAAACTGTTTTTT. Its protein is CASSYNRSRQGEKLFF.

With regard to this clone: Different DNA sequences within this sample yield the same CDR3. V usage is TRBV10-3 and J usage is TRBJ1-6; no clear D gene. CDR1 is ENHRY and CDR2 is SYGVKD in the germline V gene. This CDR3 is built from 12 residues. V lost 3 bases and J 8 bases, leaving 5 bases between the germline ends. The CDR3 DNA follows: TGTGCCATCAGTGATAGATATTCACCCCTCCACTTT. Encoded protein: CAISDRYSPLHF.

The rearrangement uses TRBV5-1 and TRBJ1-4; 11 positions match TRBD1. The J segment lost 1 base and the V segment lost 8 bases, leaving 4 bases of the junction unmatched. The germline V gene has CDR1 SGHRS and CDR2 YFSETQ. The CDR3 is 15 amino acids. In nucleotides, the CDR3 is TGCGCCAGTCCGGGACAGGGGGTAACTAATGAAAAACTGTTTTTT. It translates to CASPGQGVTNEKLFF.

The V call is TRBV5-1, the J call TRBJ1-1; a possible D gene is TRBD1 (6 bases). The germline CDR1 and CDR2 sequences are SGHRS and YFSETQ. Deletions cut 0 bases from V and 1 base from J, with 13 bases between. CDR3 length: 16 amino acids. This CDR3 is CASSLEDRLKNTEAFF. In DNA form, the CDR3 reads TGCGCCAGCAGCTTGGAGGACAGATTGAAGAACACTGAAGCTTTCTTT.

The rearrangement uses TRBV7-2 and TRBJ2-7; D ambiguous. The CDR3 is 12 amino acids. Trimming left V 4 bases short and J 2 bases short, with 6 bases between. Germline V CDR1 and CDR2: SGHTA, FQGNSA. For the CDR3, the DNA is TGTGCCAGCAGCTATCCTCCCTACGAGCAGTACTTC. It specifies CASSYPPYEQYF.

This clone has only a few counts. The identical CDR3 is also encoded by other nucleotide sequences in the sample. The chain carries TRBV7-9 and TRBJ1-1; D might be TRBD1 (5 bases). Trimming stripped 3 bases from V and 6 bases from J, with 17 bases between. The CDR3 runs to 15 residues. From germline, CDR1 is SEHNR and CDR2 FQNEAQ (reference sequence). The CDR3, as DNA: TGTGCCAGCAGCTTTGACGGGACGGTAGACTCTGAAGCTTTCTTT. Translating gives CASSFDGTVDSEAFF.

The CDR3 region is CSVEGRGTGSYEQYF. CDR3 DNA: TGCAGCGTTGAAGGGAGGGGGACAGGGAGCTACGAGCAGTACTTC. This rearrangement joins TRBV29-1 to TRBJ2-7, with 9 positions matching TRBD1. The V gene's germline CDR1 is SQVTM and CDR2 ANQGSEA. The CDR3 runs 15 residues. V lost 1 base and J lost 3; bases outside the gene matches: 7.

The DNA of the CDR3 is TGTGCCAGCAGCTTGGGTCAGGTTACAGATACGCAGTATTTT. This codes for CASSLGQVTDTQYF. The gene calls are TRBV5-4 and TRBJ2-3; D ambiguous. The CDR3 is 14 residues long. The V end was cut by 0 bases, the J end by 3 bases, with 8 bases between. CDR1 is SGHNT, CDR2 YYREEE, per germline (reference sequence).

V and J are TRBV11-2 and TRBJ2-3; possible D gene TRBD1, 6 bases. This CDR3 comprises 15 residues. In germline, CDR1 is SGHAT, CDR2 FQNNGV. V dropped 5 bases and J dropped 1 base, with 13 bases sitting between them. DNA of the CDR3: TGTGCCAGCAGCCTACAGGGATTACGCACAGATACGCAGTATTTT. Its translation is CASSLQGLRTDTQYF.

The chain links TRBV11-1 to TRBJ2-7; D is uncertain. Trimming pared 2 bases from V and 4 bases from J, leaving 6 bases between. Germline loops: CDR1 SGHAT, CDR2 FQDESV (reference sequence). This CDR3 region has 12 residues. The CDR3 loop reads CASSLTQYEQYF. The CDR3 nucleotides are TGTGCCAGCAGCTTAACCCAGTACGAGCAGTACTTC.

J is TRBJ1-6 and V is TRBV5-1; maybe TRBD1 (5 bases). Trimming shortened V by 2 bases and J by 12 bases, and 21 bases separated the two germline ends. CDR3 size: 16 residues. CDR1 SGHRS and CDR2 YFSETQ come from the germline V gene. This chain's CDR3 is CASSLEGADSLRPLHF. CDR3 in DNA: TGCGCCAGCAGCTTAGAAGGAGCCGACAGCCTGCGACCCCTCCACTTT.

This chain connects TRBV10-1 to TRBJ1-1; 10 bases match TRBD1. The CDR3 has 15 amino acids. The trim removed 4 bases at V and 5 bases at J, leaving 7 bases unmatched. Germline V lookup: CDR1 WNHNN, CDR2 SYGVQD (reference sequence). The CDR3 DNA follows: TGCGCCAGCAGTGCCACCGGGACAGGGGTGACTGAAGCTTTCTTT. Amino acid sequence: CASSATGTGVTEAFF.

This chain links TRBV5-4 with TRBJ1-2; D is uncertain. The V end lost 0 bases, the J end lost 2 bases, and 8 bases lay between the germline ends. CDR1 SGHNT and CDR2 YYREEE come from the germline V gene (reference sequence). The CDR3 spans 14 residues. The CDR3 bases are TGTGCCAGCAGCTTGGACGGAAAAAACTATGGCTACACCTTC. Translating it yields CASSLDGKNYGYTF.

The V gene is TRBV27, the J gene TRBJ2-1, with a weak D call TRBD2 (6 bases). CDR1 is MNHEY, CDR2 SMNVEV, per germline (reference sequence). Trimming cost V 4 bases and J 5 bases, with 18 bases left between them. The CDR3 length is 16 residues. The CDR3 nucleotides read TGTGCCAGCAGTTATAGCCCGAGACTAGGCAACAATGAGCAGTTCTTC. This encodes CASSYSPRLGNNEQFF.

The V gene is TRBV25-1, the J gene TRBJ2-3; D remains unclear. V was cut by 7 bases and J by 8 bases, with 10 bases left in between. CDR3 length equals 11 residues. CDR1 and CDR2 (germline): MGHDK, SYGVNS. In DNA, the CDR3 is TGTGCCAGCACAAGGTCAGGTACGCAGTATTTT. This gives the protein CASTRSGTQYF.

This chain connects TRBV30 to TRBJ1-4, with 10 bases that match TRBD1. In germline, CDR1 is GTSNPN, CDR2 SVGIG (reference sequence). Trimming at V came to 2 bases and at J to 7 bases, leaving 4 bases not matched to a gene. The CDR3 totals 14 residues. CDR3 nucleotides: TGTGCCTGGAGTCCGGGACAGGGGAGTGAAAAACTGTTTTTT. It specifies CAWSPGQGSEKLFF.

The chain joins TRBV10-3 to TRBJ2-1; D is uncertain. CDR3 length: 12 amino acids. V lost 5 bases to trimming and J lost 5 bases, with 7 bases between them. Per germline, CDR1 ENHRY and CDR2 SYGVKD. In nucleotides, the CDR3 is TGTGCCATCAGTAATAGCAACAATGAGCAGTTCTTC. Amino acid sequence: CAISNSNNEQFF.